These T cell receptor beta chains were read from a single sample in a study of prognosis after radiotherapy for stage I lung cancer. TCRdb fed the multiplex PCR reads into MiXCR, producing one record per CDR3 protein. The table includes approximately 14,000 distinct CDR3 sequences, roughly 50% detected once. The material sequenced was PBMCs, taken before or after stereotactic body radiation therapy (not recorded which). These receptors came from a donor aged 50 or older with non-small cell lung cancer. The CDR3 runs from the conserved cysteine through the conserved F or W. Each record gives: clone size, J gene, V gene, D gene, CDR3 protein, CDR3 DNA. A D gene is named only where the DNA matches it firmly. Expanded clones get a size class; other rows say once, few or many, or leave the size out.

>NA|TRBJ2-5|TRBV12-3/TRBV12-4|NA
CASSLARRGETQYF
TGTGCCAGCAGTTTAGCGAGGAGGGGGGAGACCCAGTACTTC
>NA|TRBJ1-1|TRBV6-1|NA
CASRLIGGYFGNAEAFF
TGTGCCAGCAGGCTAATCGGGGGGTACTTCGGGAACGCTGAAGCTTTCTTT
>medium-sized|TRBJ1-6|TRBV12-3/TRBV12-4|NA
CASSPQSSPLHF
TGTGCCAGCAGTCCACAGTCCTCACCCCTCCACTTT
>NA|TRBJ2-5|TRBV5-1|TRBD2
CASSLQGGRLETQYF
TGTGCCAGCAGCTTGCAGGGAGGGCGACTGGAGACCCAGTACTTC
>medium-sized|TRBJ2-7|TRBV2|TRBD1
CASVWTGQLAEQYF
TGTGCCAGTGTGTGGACAGGGCAGTTAGCCGAGCAGTACTTC
>NA|TRBJ1-1|TRBV11-1|NA
CASSFLGRTEAFF
TGTGCCAGCAGCTTTTTGGGGCGCACTGAAGCTTTCTTT
>NA|TRBJ1-5|TRBV7-2|NA
CASSLSFGVRANQPQHF
TGTGCCAGCAGCTTATCCTTCGGGGTGAGGGCGAATCAGCCCCAGCATTTT
>NA|TRBJ2-7|TRBV6-2/TRBV6-3|NA
CASSYGGAHYEQYF
TGTGCCAGCAGTTACGGGGGGGCCCACTACGAGCAGTACTTC
>NA|TRBJ2-7|TRBV7-2|TRBD2
CASSPSSGSGLNEQYF
TGTGCCAGCAGCCCTTCCAGCGGGAGTGGTCTCAACGAGCAGTACTTC
>NA|TRBJ1-5|TRBV7-9|NA
CASSLEAGLGQPQHF
TGTGCCAGCAGCTTAGAAGCCGGGTTGGGCCAGCCCCAGCATTTT
>many|TRBJ2-3|TRBV4-1|NA
CASSQDDFSLLTDTQYF
TGCGCCAGCAGCCAAGATGACTTCTCCCTTCTCACAGATACGCAGTATTTT
>NA|TRBJ2-5|TRBV7-2|TRBD2
CASSLAGLGETQYF
TGTGCCAGCAGCTTAGCGGGACTAGGGGAGACCCAGTACTTC
>NA|TRBJ2-7|TRBV5-1|TRBD1
CASSLGGQVYVEQYF
TGCGCCAGCAGCTTGGGGGGACAGGTTTACGTCGAGCAGTACTTC
>NA|TRBJ1-5|TRBV6-1|NA
CASQDRAGNQPQHF
TGTGCCAGCCAGGACAGAGCGGGCAATCAGCCCCAGCATTTT
>once|TRBJ2-1|TRBV20-1|NA
CTAWGEKQFF
TGCACCGCCTGGGGGGAAAAGCAGTTCTTC
>medium-sized|TRBJ1-1|TRBV6-1|NA
CASSPGLGSGTEAFF
TGTGCCAGCAGTCCAGGTCTGGGATCGGGCACTGAAGCTTTCTTT